The next 27 T cell receptor beta chains were all read from a single sample in a study of radiation and T cells in renal cell carcinoma. Time point meaning: blood 2 weeks post-SBRT. Treatment indicated: 15 Gy SBRT to primary tumor, nephrectomy 4 weeks later. Data came from immunoSEQ multiplex PCR; TCRdb stores just in-frame clones and leaves some out. Of 100,000 to 150,000 clones listed, around 81% are singletons. This material consisted of blood, taken from a patient whose treatment included radiotherapy and nephrectomy. The source of these receptors is a man aged 50-60 years with renal cell carcinoma.

The sample holds a few counts of this clone. V and J are TRBV18 and TRBJ2-1, with D possibly TRBD2 on 6 matching bases. CDR1 KGHSH and CDR2 LQKENI come from the germline V gene. V lost 0 bases to trimming and J lost 6 bases, with 15 bases between them. This CDR3 is 16 amino acids long. DNA for the CDR3: TGTGCCAGCTCACCACCGAGCGGACTACCGTTCAATGAGCAGTTCTTC. Amino acids: CASSPPSGLPFNEQFF.

The chain uses TRBV4-2 and TRBJ2-2, with TRBD2 matching over 9 bases. J was trimmed by 7 bases and V by 0 bases; bases with no gene match: 6. Germline V gives CDR1 LGHNA, CDR2 YNFKEQ. This CDR3 comprises 16 residues. The CDR3 bases are TGTGCCAGCAGCCAAGACGAGCGGGGGGCCGGCGGGGAGCTGTTTTTT. Protein sequence: CASSQDERGAGGELFF.

The chain has TRBV11-2 and TRBJ2-1, with 7 bases matching TRBD2. V was pared by 5 bases and J by 6 bases, with 13 bases of the junction left unmatched. The CDR3 is 16 amino acids. Germline assignment: CDR1 SGHAT and CDR2 FQNNGV. Here the CDR3 DNA reads TGTGCCAGCAGCCTAGCCCATTCGGCGGGAGTCAATGAGCAGTTCTTC. Its protein product is CASSLAHSAGVNEQFF.

The gene calls are TRBV10-3 and TRBJ1-4, with TRBD1 matching 9 bases. The CDR3 contains 14 residues. The ends lost 3 bases at V and 8 bases at J; junction bases unmatched: 4. Germline values: CDR1 ENHRY, CDR2 SYGVKD. This CDR3 is CAISEQGAEEKLFF. The CDR3 nucleotides are TGTGCCATCAGTGAACAGGGGGCGGAAGAAAAACTGTTTTTT.

The V call is TRBV19, the J call TRBJ1-1; D might be TRBD1 (5 bases). The length of the CDR3 is 14 residues. Germline V gene sequence: CDR1 LNHDA, CDR2 SQIVND (reference sequence). V was shortened by 3 bases and J by 4 bases, with 12 bases between the two germline ends. This CDR3 reads CASSMRQGGTEAFF. The CDR3 DNA reads TGTGCCAGTAGTATGAGGCAGGGCGGCACTGAAGCTTTCTTT.

This clone was recorded a few times. The chain combines TRBV6-1 with TRBJ2-7; TRBD1 aligns across 9 bases. V was pared by 5 bases and J by 1 base, with 6 bases of the junction left unmatched. The CDR3 extends over 15 amino acids. Germline loops: CDR1 MNHNS, CDR2 SASEGT. The CDR3 DNA follows: TGTGCCAGCAGTAAGGGACAGGGAGGGTCCTACGAGCAGTACTTC. This codes for CASSKGQGGSYEQYF.

V gene TRBV7-3 combines with J gene TRBJ2-2; TRBD2 matches 7 bases. V dropped 1 base and J dropped 6; count of bases not matched to a gene: 8. Looked up from germline, CDR1 is SGHTA and CDR2 is FQGTGA. The CDR3 spans 16 residues. For the CDR3, the DNA is TGTGCCAGCAGCTTAAACGCGGGAGCGGCCGCCGGGGAGCTGTTTTTT. Translation: CASSLNAGAAAGELFF.

This chain connects TRBV5-1 to TRBJ2-2; D possibly corresponds to TRBD1 (5 bases). The germline V gene has CDR1 SGHRS and CDR2 YFSETQ. V shed 0 bases and J shed 2 bases, with 11 bases lying between them. The CDR3 loop spans 16 amino acids. In nucleotides, the CDR3 is TGCGCCAGCAGCTTGGCCACACAGGTCAACACCGGGGAGCTGTTTTTT. This gives the protein CASSLATQVNTGELFF.

This chain joins TRBV5-1 and TRBJ1-4; weak D call: TRBD1 (5 bases). The V and J ends lost 0 bases and 4 bases respectively, with 10 bases between them. The germline gives CDR1 SGHRS, CDR2 YFSETQ. This CDR3 is 15 amino acids long. CDR3 bases: TGCGCCAGCAGCTTGGGGTTGGGGGATAATGAAAAACTGTTTTTT. Translating gives CASSLGLGDNEKLFF. Together with reference TRBV5-1 and TRBJ1-4, the CDR3 gives the full variable domain: KAGVTQTPRYLIKTRGQQVTLSCSPISGHRSVSWYQQTPGQGLQFLFEYFSETQRNKGNFPGRFSGRQFSNSRSEMNVSTLELGDSALYLCASSLGLGDNEKLFFGSGTQLSVL.

This clone was counted between two and nine times. The chain has TRBV10-3 and TRBJ1-1; D not certain. This CDR3 has 12 residues. The V gene lost 4 bases and the J gene lost 4 bases, with 7 bases spanning the gap. Germline CDR1 ENHRY, CDR2 SYGVKD. This chain's CDR3 is CAISGGSTEAFF. CDR3 sequence (DNA): TGTGCCATCAGTGGCGGGAGCACTGAAGCTTTCTTT.

The rearrangement uses TRBV5-1 and TRBJ2-7, with D perhaps matching TRBD1 (5 bases). Germline V gives CDR1 SGHRS, CDR2 YFSETQ. CDR3 size: 17 residues. V gave up 0 bases and J gave up 3 bases, with 19 bases separating them. The CDR3 sequence: CASSLAQSGQAFYEQYF. CDR3 DNA sequence: TGCGCCAGCAGCTTGGCCCAGTCCGGACAAGCCTTCTACGAGCAGTACTTC.

This chain connects TRBV9 to TRBJ1-2; a weak D match, TRBD1 (5 bases). Trimming left V 4 bases short and J 3 bases short, with 10 bases between. CDR3 length: 13 amino acids. Germline lookup yields CDR1 SGDLS and CDR2 YYNGEE. The CDR3 loop reads CASSRDEYYGYTF. CDR3 nucleotides: TGTGCCAGCAGCCGGGACGAGTACTATGGCTACACCTTC.

The V and J genes are TRBV5-4 and TRBJ2-2, with 8 bases identical to TRBD1. With 5 bases clipped from V and 0 bases from J, the junction kept 6 bases outside the gene matches. The CDR3 contains 16 residues. Germline CDR1 and CDR2: SGHNT and YYREEE (reference sequence). The DNA of the CDR3 is TGTGCCAGCAGGGTTGGACAGGGCGCGAACACCGGGGAGCTGTTTTTT. Amino acid sequence: CASRVGQGANTGELFF.

V usage is TRBV7-3 and J usage is TRBJ2-1; D may be TRBD1 or TRBD2 (5 bases each). This CDR3 is 15 amino acids long. V was clipped by 5 bases and J by 0 bases, with 11 bases between them. Per the germline V gene, CDR1 is SGHTA and CDR2 is FQGTGA. CDR3 amino acids: CASSLGASSYNEQFF. The CDR3 DNA follows: TGTGCCAGCAGCCTCGGGGCTAGCTCCTACAATGAGCAGTTCTTC.

V gene TRBV6-1 combines with J gene TRBJ1-3; D gene ambiguous. The length of the CDR3 is 14 residues. V lost 5 bases to trimming and J lost 0 bases, with 8 bases between them. Germline V gene sequence: CDR1 MNHNS, CDR2 SASEGT. The CDR3 DNA is TGTGCCAGCAGTCTTCTGAGCTCTGGAAACACCATATATTTT. Residues: CASSLLSSGNTIYF.

The J gene is TRBJ1-6, the V gene TRBV28; 7 bases line up with TRBD1. V lost 5 bases, J lost 1 base, and 5 bases stayed unmatched. Germline V CDR1 and CDR2: MDHEN, SYDVKM. The CDR3 contains 16 residues. CDR3 region: CASSPTGVSYNSPLHF. CDR3 nucleotide sequence: TGTGCCAGCAGTCCCACAGGGGTGTCCTATAATTCACCCCTCCACTTT.

In DNA form, the CDR3 reads TGTGCCAGCAGTCCCTGGGGCGGCGACCCGATCGAGCAGTACTTC. Its protein is CASSPWGGDPIEQYF. The chain uses TRBV27 and TRBJ2-7, with D possibly matching TRBD1 (5 bases). Per germline, CDR1 MNHEY and CDR2 SMNVEV (reference sequence). With 5 bases removed from V and 6 bases from J, the gap between germline ends came to 20 bases. This CDR3 has 15 residues.

The chain employs TRBV10-3 and TRBJ2-3; D unresolved. V lost 2 bases and J lost 3, with 12 bases in between. This CDR3 is built from 15 residues. The germline CDR1 and CDR2 sequences are ENHRY and SYGVKD. CDR3 sequence: CAISEGPTETDTQYF. The DNA for the CDR3 is TGTGCCATCAGTGAGGGACCTACAGAGACAGATACGCAGTATTTT.

The CDR3 DNA sequence: TGTGCCAGCAGCCCAGGGACTAGCGGGAGTCTGGGCACAGATACGCAGTATTTT. This gives the protein CASSPGTSGSLGTDTQYF. This rearrangement joins TRBV11-3 to TRBJ2-3; 14 bases fit TRBD2. CDR3 length equals 18 residues. Germline CDR1 and CDR2: SGHNT and YENEEA. V gave up 5 bases and J gave up 1 base; unmatched junction bases: 8.

The chain has TRBV6-5 and TRBJ1-2; 7 bases fit TRBD1. CDR3 length: 14 residues. Germline-derived CDR1 and CDR2 are MNHEY and SVGAGI. After removal of 6 bases from V and 5 bases from J, the junction contained 9 bases not matched to a gene. The CDR3 DNA is TGTGCCAGCAGGCCAACACAGGGGATTTATGGCTACACCTTC. Protein: CASRPTQGIYGYTF.

The V call is TRBV5-1, the J call TRBJ1-2, with D maybe TRBD1 (5 bases). Germline CDR1 is SGHRS and CDR2 is YFSETQ. Trimming took off 4 bases at V and 4 bases at J, with 14 bases between the two ends. CDR3 length equals 14 residues. CDR3 protein: CASSRETESYGYTF. CDR3 coding DNA: TGCGCCAGCAGCCGAGAGACAGAGTCCTATGGCTACACCTTC.

This clone appeared a single time. The CDR3 region is CASGHEGDYSNEQFF. The CDR3 bases are TGTGCCAGCGGCCATGAGGGGGACTATTCCAATGAGCAGTTCTTC. The chain employs TRBV5-4 and TRBJ2-1, with D maybe TRBD2 (7 bases). Per germline, CDR1 SGHNT and CDR2 YYREEE (reference sequence). With 7 bases removed from V and 6 bases from J, the gap between germline ends came to 20 bases. This CDR3 comprises 15 residues.

This chain connects TRBV6-5 to TRBJ2-2; possibly TRBD1 or TRBD2 for D (5 bases each). Germline V gene lookup returns CDR1 MNHEY and CDR2 SVGAGI. V shed 6 bases and J shed 9 bases, with 14 bases lying between them. The CDR3 consists of 13 residues. The CDR3 loop reads CASRAGAARELFF. CDR3 bases: TGTGCCAGCAGGGCCGGGGCGGCTAGGGAGCTGTTTTTT.

This chain links TRBV7-2 with TRBJ1-2; no definite D call. Looked up from germline, CDR1 is SGHTA and CDR2 is FQGNSA. The CDR3 is 12 residues long. Trimming shortened V by 5 bases and J by 1 base, and 5 bases separated the two germline ends. The DNA of the CDR3 is TGTGCCAGCAGCCTAAATAACTATGGCTACACCTTC. This codes for CASSLNNYGYTF.

This clone was recorded only once. The chain has TRBV7-9 and TRBJ2-3; 13 bases map to TRBD2. V lost 6 bases, J lost 2 bases, and 5 bases stayed unmatched. The CDR3 sequence is 16 residues long. Germline CDR1 reads SEHNR; CDR2 reads FQNEAQ (reference sequence). CDR3 coding DNA: TGTGCCAGCAGACCCGGACTAGCGGGAGCCACAGATACGCAGTATTTT. Protein: CASRPGLAGATDTQYF. The whole variable domain, remainder taken from reference TRBV7-9 and TRBJ2-3, is DTGVSQNPRHKITKRGQNVTFRCDPISEHNRLYWYRQTLGQGPEFLTYFQNEAQLEKSRLLSDRFSAERPKGSFSTLEIQRTEQGDSAMYLCASRPGLAGATDTQYFGPGTRLTVL.

This clone showed up just a few times. The chain uses TRBV4-3 and TRBJ1-5, with D hard to call. The V end lost 3 bases, the J end lost 6 bases, and 9 bases lay between the germline ends. Germline V lookup: CDR1 LGHNA, CDR2 YSLEER. The CDR3 covers 13 residues. The CDR3 DNA reads as TGCGCCAGCAGCCAGTCCCCACGTCAGCCCCAGCATTTT. This gives the protein CASSQSPRQPQHF.

The genes are TRBV5-6 and TRBJ2-7; 11 bases fit TRBD2. The germline gives CDR1 SGHDT, CDR2 YYEEEE. The CDR3 has 16 amino acids. V was pared by 0 bases and J by 1 base, with 3 bases of the junction left unmatched. The CDR3 region has the DNA TGTGCCAGCAGCTTGGGACTAGCGGGATGGTCCTACGAGCAGTACTTC. Its translation is CASSLGLAGWSYEQYF.